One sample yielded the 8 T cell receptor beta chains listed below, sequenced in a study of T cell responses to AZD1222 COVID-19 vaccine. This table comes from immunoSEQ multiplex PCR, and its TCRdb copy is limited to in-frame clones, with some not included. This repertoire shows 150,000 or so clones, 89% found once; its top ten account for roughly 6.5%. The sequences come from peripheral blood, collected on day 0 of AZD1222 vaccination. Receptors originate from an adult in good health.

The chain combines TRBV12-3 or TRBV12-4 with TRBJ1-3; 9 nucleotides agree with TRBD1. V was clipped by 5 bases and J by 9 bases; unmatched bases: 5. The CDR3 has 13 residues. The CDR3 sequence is CASSGGTGLTIYF. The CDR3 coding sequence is TGTGCCAGCAGTGGGGGGACAGGGCTCACCATATATTTT.

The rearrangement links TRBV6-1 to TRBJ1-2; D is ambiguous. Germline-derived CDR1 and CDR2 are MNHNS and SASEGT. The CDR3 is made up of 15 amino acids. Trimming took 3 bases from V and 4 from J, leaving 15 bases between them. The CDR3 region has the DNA TGTGCCAGCAGTGAGAGTGCCAAACCGTCCTATGGCTACACCTTC. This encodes CASSESAKPSYGYTF.

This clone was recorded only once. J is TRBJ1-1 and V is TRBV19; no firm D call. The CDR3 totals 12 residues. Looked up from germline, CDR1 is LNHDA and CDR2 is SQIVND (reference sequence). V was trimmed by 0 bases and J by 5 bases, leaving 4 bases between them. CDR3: CASSIDRTEAFF. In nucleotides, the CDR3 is TGTGCCAGTAGTATAGATCGGACTGAAGCTTTCTTT. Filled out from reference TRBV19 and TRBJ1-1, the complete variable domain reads DGGITQSPKYLFRKEGQNVTLSCEQNLNHDAMYWYRQDPGQGLRLIYYSQIVNDFQKGDIAEGYSVSREKKESFPLTVTSAQKNPTAFYLCASSIDRTEAFFGQGTRLTVV.

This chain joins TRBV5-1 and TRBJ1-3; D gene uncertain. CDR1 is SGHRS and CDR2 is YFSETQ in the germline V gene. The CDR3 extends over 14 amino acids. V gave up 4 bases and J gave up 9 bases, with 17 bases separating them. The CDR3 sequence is CASSLTDRGGTIYF. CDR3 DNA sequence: TGCGCCAGCAGCCTCACGGATCGCGGAGGCACCATATATTTT.

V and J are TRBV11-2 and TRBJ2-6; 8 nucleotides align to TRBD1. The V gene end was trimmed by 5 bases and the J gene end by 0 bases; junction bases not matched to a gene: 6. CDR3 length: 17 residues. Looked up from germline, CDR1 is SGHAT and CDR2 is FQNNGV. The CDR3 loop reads CASSEQGAGSGANVLTF. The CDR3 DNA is TGTGCCAGCAGCGAGCAGGGGGCCGGCTCTGGGGCCAACGTCCTGACTTTC.

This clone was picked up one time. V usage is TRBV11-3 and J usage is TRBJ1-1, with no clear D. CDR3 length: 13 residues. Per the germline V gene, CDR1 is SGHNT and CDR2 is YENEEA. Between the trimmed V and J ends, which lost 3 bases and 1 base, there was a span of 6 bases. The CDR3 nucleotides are TGTGCCAGCAGCTTGCAGGAGAACACTGAAGCTTTCTTT. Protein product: CASSLQENTEAFF.

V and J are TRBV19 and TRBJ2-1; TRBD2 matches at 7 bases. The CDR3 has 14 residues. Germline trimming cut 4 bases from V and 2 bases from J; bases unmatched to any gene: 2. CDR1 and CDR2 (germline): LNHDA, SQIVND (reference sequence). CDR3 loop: CASSSGGPYNEQFF. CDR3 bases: TGTGCCAGTAGTAGCGGGGGACCCTACAATGAGCAGTTCTTC.

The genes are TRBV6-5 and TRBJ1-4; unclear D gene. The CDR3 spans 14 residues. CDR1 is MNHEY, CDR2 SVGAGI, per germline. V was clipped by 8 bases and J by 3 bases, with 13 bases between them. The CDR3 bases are TGTGCCAGCGGTAACGGGCTATCTAATGAAAAACTGTTTTTT. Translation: CASGNGLSNEKLFF.